Listed below are T cell receptor beta chains from one sample, sequenced in a study of T cell responses to AZD1222 COVID-19 vaccine. The assay was immunoSEQ multiplex PCR, and TCRdb's table has in-frame clones only and misses some. The data contain about 180,000 clones, about 90% of them seen just once; the ten biggest clones take up 11%. The starting material was peripheral blood, obtained 28 days after the second AZD1222 dose. The receptors were sampled from an adult who received the AZD1222 COVID-19 vaccine. Both conserved end residues are part of each CDR3. The D gene is left open where the match is weak. Only part of the rows carry a size: once, few, many, or a class if the clone is expanded.

.,.,TRBJ1-4,TRBV18,CASSETGEKLFF,TGTGCCAGCTCCGAGACAGGTGAAAAACTGTTTTTT
.,.,TRBJ1-5,TRBV19,CASSIVAGTNQPQHF,TGTGCCAGTAGTATTGTGGCGGGGACCAATCAGCCCCAGCATTTT
.,.,TRBJ2-7,TRBV3-1/TRBV3-2,CASSQGGARKQYF,TGTGCCAGCAGCCAAGGTGGGGCAAGGAAGCAGTACTTC
.,.,TRBJ1-4,TRBV2,CASVREGEIEVF,TGTGCCAGCGTACGGGAAGGGGAAATTGAGGTTTTT
.,once,TRBJ1-3,TRBV21-1,CASSKEDRTLHSGNTIYF,TGTGCCAGCAGCAAAGAAGATAGGACACTCCACTCTGGAAACACCATATATTTT
.,.,TRBJ2-7,TRBV27,CASSFQMTRMAYEQYF,TGTGCCAGCAGTTTCCAGATGACCAGGATGGCCTACGAGCAGTACTTC
.,.,TRBJ2-2,TRBV11-2,CASSLTGLGTGELFF,TGTGCCAGCAGCTTAACGGGTCTGGGCACCGGGGAGCTGTTTTTT
.,.,TRBJ2-2,TRBV29-1,CSVMGPGELFF,TGCAGCGTCATGGGTCCCGGGGAGCTGTTTTTT
TRBD1,.,TRBJ1-4,TRBV18,CASSPRTGQAEKLFF,TGTGCCAGCTCACCAAGGACGGGACAGGCAGAAAAACTGTTTTTT
.,.,TRBJ1-1,TRBV7-8,CASSSGFHTEAFF,TGTGCCAGCAGCTCAGGGTTTCACACTGAAGCTTTCTTT
TRBD1,.,TRBJ2-7,TRBV4-1,CASSHSGTGLAEQYF,TGCGCCAGCAGCCATAGTGGGACAGGGCTGGCCGAGCAGTACTTC
.,.,TRBJ2-7,TRBV3-1/TRBV3-2,CASSHLRASYEQYF,TGTGCCAGCAGCCATCTACGTGCCTCCTACGAGCAGTACTTC
.,.,TRBJ1-5,TRBV2,CASRAGYSNQPQHF,TGTGCCAGCAGGGCAGGGTATAGCAATCAGCCCCAGCATTTT
TRBD1,.,TRBJ2-7,TRBV6-2/TRBV6-3,CASTPDRRHRSSYEQYF,TGTGCCAGCACCCCGGACAGGAGACATAGAAGCTCCTACGAGCAGTACTTC
.,.,TRBJ1-1,TRBV6-5,CASSRHRATEAFF,TGTGCCAGCAGTCGACACAGGGCCACTGAAGCTTTCTTT
.,.,TRBJ2-2,TRBV18,CASSTPSGGLGTGELFF,TGTGCCAGCTCAACTCCGTCCGGGGGGCTGGGCACCGGGGAGCTGTTTTTT
.,once,TRBJ2-7,TRBV28,CASSPRSYEQYF,TGTGCCAGCAGTCCCAGGTCCTACGAGCAGTACTTC
.,few,TRBJ1-4,TRBV6-1,CASSEAMGGSAEKLFF,TGTGCCAGCAGTGAAGCGATGGGGGGAAGTGCTGAAAAACTGTTTTTT
TRBD1,.,TRBJ1-6,TRBV5-1,CASTSQGQGNSPLHF,TGCGCCAGCACATCACAGGGACAGGGGAATTCACCCCTCCACTTT
.,.,TRBJ2-7,TRBV6-5,CASRGFQAIQSEQYF,TGTGCCAGCAGGGGTTTTCAGGCCATCCAGTCCGAGCAGTACTTC
.,.,TRBJ2-3,TRBV7-3,CASSLGPAGTDTQYF,TGTGCCAGCAGCTTAGGTCCGGCGGGGACAGATACGCAGTATTTT
.,.,TRBJ2-7,TRBV7-2,CASSFTTANYEQYF,TGTGCCAGCAGCTTTACGACAGCAAACTACGAGCAGTACTTC
TRBD2,.,TRBJ2-3,TRBV2,CASTGLAGPTDTQYF,TGTGCCAGCACGGGGCTAGCGGGGCCTACAGATACGCAGTATTTT
.,few,TRBJ1-2,TRBV4-2,CASSQDSYNLGGNYGYTF,TGTGCCAGCAGCCAAGATTCGTACAATTTAGGAGGGAACTATGGCTACACCTTC
.,.,TRBJ2-2,TRBV28,CASNRAGDTGELFF,TGTGCCAGCAACAGGGCAGGGGACACCGGGGAGCTGTTTTTT
TRBD1,.,TRBJ1-3,TRBV9,CASSVYGQGLVSGNTIYF,TGTGCCAGCAGCGTTTACGGACAGGGCCTCGTCTCTGGAAACACCATATATTTT
TRBD2,once,TRBJ2-1,TRBV7-2,CASSSRGEGYNEQFF,TGTGCCAGCAGCTCCCGCGGGGAGGGCTACAATGAGCAGTTCTTC